The 8 T cell receptor beta chains reported below all come from one sample, sequenced in a study of CD8 T cells in Susac syndrome. Random-hexamer reverse transcription was applied to roughly 0.5 to 1 ug RNA. TCRdb re-analysed the immunoSEQ multiplex PCR reads in MiXCR, keeping a single row per CDR3 protein. The data show about 300,000 distinct CDR3 sequences, roughly 85% seen once. What was sequenced was CD8+ T cells from PBMCs. Receptors originate from a human donor with multiple sclerosis.

The chain carries TRBV19 and TRBJ1-1; 7 nucleotides line up with TRBD1. The CDR3 sequence is 15 residues long. Trimming at V came to 3 bases and at J to 1 base, leaving 5 bases not matched to a gene. In germline, CDR1 is LNHDA, CDR2 SQIVND (reference sequence). Here the CDR3 DNA reads TGTGCCAGTAGTATCTCCGCAGGGGGGAACACTGAAGCTTTCTTT. Translation: CASSISAGGNTEAFF.

The V gene is TRBV5-4, the J gene TRBJ2-2, with D perhaps assigned TRBD1 or TRBD2 (7 bases each). Trimming stripped 2 bases from V and 6 bases from J, with 14 bases between. The CDR3 sequence is 15 residues long. Germline loops: CDR1 SGHNT, CDR2 YYREEE (reference sequence). The CDR3 is CASSFRGGAPGELFF. The CDR3 bases are TGTGCCAGCAGCTTCAGGGGGGGCGCTCCCGGGGAGCTGTTTTTT.

V usage is TRBV6-2 or TRBV6-3 and J usage is TRBJ2-3; tentatively, D is TRBD1 or TRBD2 (6 bases each). Germline CDR1 is MNHEY and CDR2 is SVGEGT. The V and J ends lost 0 bases and 6 bases respectively, with 13 bases between them. CDR3 length equals 15 residues. The CDR3 DNA reads TGTGCCAGCAGTTACTCGGCAGGAGGGGGGGATACGCAGTATTTT. It yields the protein CASSYSAGGGDTQYF.

The rearrangement joins TRBV7-8 to TRBJ2-7; D is uncertain. V lost 1 base and J 4 bases, leaving 17 bases between the germline ends. From germline, CDR1 is SGHVS and CDR2 FQNEAQ. The CDR3 is 16 amino acids. The CDR3 coding sequence is TGTGCCAGCAGCTTAGGAATCACCGTTCCCGTTTACGAGCAGTACTTC. Translation: CASSLGITVPVYEQYF.

This clonotype was detected once. The V call is TRBV4-3, the J call TRBJ2-7; TRBD1 aligns across 8 bases. Germline assignment: CDR1 LGHNA and CDR2 YSLEER. The CDR3 consists of 15 residues. J was trimmed by 5 bases and V by 0 bases; bases with no gene match: 6. For the CDR3, the DNA is TGCGCCAGCAGCCAAGATCGACAGGGGTCGAACGAGCAGTACTTC. Translated, it gives CASSQDRQGSNEQYF.

CDR3 amino acids: CASSSGDGGYEQYF. The CDR3 coding sequence is TGTGCCAGCAGTTCCGGGGACGGAGGCTACGAGCAGTACTTC. The chain is built from TRBV6-5 and TRBJ2-7, with D perhaps being TRBD1 or TRBD2 (5 bases each). CDR1 is MNHEY, CDR2 SVGAGI, per germline. V lost 4 bases to trimming and J lost 3 bases, with 13 bases between them. CDR3 length: 14 amino acids.

The chain couples TRBV11-2 to TRBJ2-7, with D perhaps TRBD1 or TRBD2 (5 bases each). Trimming removed 4 bases from V and 2 bases from J, with 12 bases in between. The CDR3 runs to 14 residues. From germline, CDR1 is SGHAT and CDR2 FQNNGV. The CDR3 sequence: CASSSPGRAYEQYF. DNA for the CDR3: TGTGCCAGCAGCTCTCCGGGACGAGCCTACGAGCAGTACTTC.

The rearrangement joins TRBV19 to TRBJ1-1, with 7 bases that match TRBD1. The length of the CDR3 is 14 residues. The germline V gene encodes CDR1 LNHDA and CDR2 SQIVND (reference sequence). V lost 6 bases and J lost 4; bases outside the gene matches: 8. The CDR3 here is CASSVDRGLTEAFF. In DNA form, the CDR3 reads TGTGCCAGTAGCGTGGATAGGGGGCTCACTGAAGCTTTCTTT.